This T cell receptor beta chain stems from a study of CD8 T cells in Susac syndrome. Random-hexamer reverse transcription was applied to roughly 0.45 to 1 ug RNA. Amplification of TCR beta CDR3 spanned 54 Vbeta and 13 Jbeta via immunoSEQ multiplex PCR. Using its own MiXCR run on the immunoSEQ multiplex PCR reads, TCRdb lists one record per CDR3 protein. This sample has 150,000 to 200,000 distinct CDR3 sequences, with roughly 92% found just once. On this clonotype: The antigen remains unidentified.

Study-level points and caveats: The study conceded that relatively few individuals underwent its TCR sequencing and HLA analysis.

The germline gives CDR1 KGHSH, CDR2 LQKENI. V lost 2 bases, J lost 2 bases, and 10 bases lay in between. The CDR3 loop spans 14 amino acids. Sequencing targeted TCR beta in blood CD8+ and CD4+ T cells. CD8+ and CD4+ T cells were negatively isolated; TEMRA cells were FACS-enriched. The clonotype was recovered from a human donor with multiple sclerosis. Specimen: CD4+ T cells from PBMCs. This sequence joins TRBV18 and TRBJ2-7, with D hard to call. CDR3 sequence: CASSPSAGTYEQYF. In nucleotides, the CDR3 is TGTGCCAGCTCACCATCGGCCGGTACCTACGAGCAGTACTTC.